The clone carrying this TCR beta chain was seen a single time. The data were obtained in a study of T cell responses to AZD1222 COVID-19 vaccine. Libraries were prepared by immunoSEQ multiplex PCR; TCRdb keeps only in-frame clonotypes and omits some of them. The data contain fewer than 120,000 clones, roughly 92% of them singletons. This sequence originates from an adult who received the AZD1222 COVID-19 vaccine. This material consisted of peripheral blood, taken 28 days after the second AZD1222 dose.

This CDR3 reads CSAGQGWGYTF. CDR3 nucleotides: TGCAGCGCTGGACAGGGTTGGGGCTACACCTTC. The V call is TRBV29-1, the J call TRBJ1-2; 8 bases fit TRBD1. The CDR3 is 11 amino acids. Looked up from germline, CDR1 is SQVTM and CDR2 is ANQGSEA. V shed 7 bases, J shed 8 bases, and the junction held 6 bases outside the gene matches.